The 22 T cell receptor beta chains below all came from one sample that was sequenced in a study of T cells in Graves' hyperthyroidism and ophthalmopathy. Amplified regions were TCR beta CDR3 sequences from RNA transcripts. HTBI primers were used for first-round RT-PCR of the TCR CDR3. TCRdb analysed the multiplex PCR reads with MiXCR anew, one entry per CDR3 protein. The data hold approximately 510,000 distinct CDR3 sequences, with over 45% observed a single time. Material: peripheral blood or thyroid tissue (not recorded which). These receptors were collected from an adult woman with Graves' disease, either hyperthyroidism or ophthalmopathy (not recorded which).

CDR3 in amino acids: CASSRWTGDALKGEAFF. CDR3 bases: TGTGCCAGTAGTCGATGGACAGGGGACGCCCTTAAGGGTGAAGCTTTCTTT. The chain combines TRBV7-2 with TRBJ1-1, with TRBD1 matching 9 bases. The CDR3 is made up of 17 amino acids. Germline values: CDR1 SGHTA, CDR2 FQGNSA. The ends lost 9 bases at V and 7 bases at J; junction bases unmatched: 21.

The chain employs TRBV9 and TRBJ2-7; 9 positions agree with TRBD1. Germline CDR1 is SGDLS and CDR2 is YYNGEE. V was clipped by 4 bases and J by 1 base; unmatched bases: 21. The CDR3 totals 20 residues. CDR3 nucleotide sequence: TGTGCCAGCAGCCCCAGGGGGACAGGGATACTGGCGACGAAGTCCTACGAGCAGTACTTC. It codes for CASSPRGTGILATKSYEQYF.

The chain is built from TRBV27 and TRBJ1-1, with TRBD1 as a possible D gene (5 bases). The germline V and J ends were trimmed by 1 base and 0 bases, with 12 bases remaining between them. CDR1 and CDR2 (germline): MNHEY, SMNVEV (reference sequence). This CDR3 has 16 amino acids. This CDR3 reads CASSLFLDTLNTEAFF. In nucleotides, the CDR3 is TGTGCCAGCAGTTTATTCCTGGACACATTGAACACTGAAGCTTTCTTT.

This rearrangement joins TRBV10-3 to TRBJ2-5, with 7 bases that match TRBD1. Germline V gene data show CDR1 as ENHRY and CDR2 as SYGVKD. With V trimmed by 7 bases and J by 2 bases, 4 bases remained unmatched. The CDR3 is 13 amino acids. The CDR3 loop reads CAINQGQQETQYF. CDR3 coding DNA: TGTGCCATCAACCAGGGACAGCAAGAGACCCAGTACTTC.

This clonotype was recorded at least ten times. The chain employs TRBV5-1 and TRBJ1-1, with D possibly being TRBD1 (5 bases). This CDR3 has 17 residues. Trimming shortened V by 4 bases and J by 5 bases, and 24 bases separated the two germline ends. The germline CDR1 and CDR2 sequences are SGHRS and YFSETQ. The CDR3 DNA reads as TGCGCCAGCAGCCAATTAGAGGGCCGACCGAGGGGAACTGAAGCTTTCTTT. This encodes CASSQLEGRPRGTEAFF.

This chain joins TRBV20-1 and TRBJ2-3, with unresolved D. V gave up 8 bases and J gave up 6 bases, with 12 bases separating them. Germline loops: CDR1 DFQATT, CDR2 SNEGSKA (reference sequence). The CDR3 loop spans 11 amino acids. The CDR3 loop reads CSPGLGDTQYF. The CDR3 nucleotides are TGCAGTCCTGGTTTGGGGGATACGCAGTATTTT.

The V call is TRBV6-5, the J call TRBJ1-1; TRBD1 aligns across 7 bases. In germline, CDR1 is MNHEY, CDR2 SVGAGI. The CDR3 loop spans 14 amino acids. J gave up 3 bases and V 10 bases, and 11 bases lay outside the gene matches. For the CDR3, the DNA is TGTGCCACCAGGACAGGTTCCTCGTACACTGAAGCTTTCTTT. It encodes CATRTGSSYTEAFF.

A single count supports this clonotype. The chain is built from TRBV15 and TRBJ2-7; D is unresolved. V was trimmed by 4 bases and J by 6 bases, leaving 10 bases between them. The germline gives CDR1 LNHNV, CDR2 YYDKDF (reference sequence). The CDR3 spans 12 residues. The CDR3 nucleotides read TGTGCCACCAGCAACTCAGGCTCCGAGCAGTACTTC. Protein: CATSNSGSEQYF.

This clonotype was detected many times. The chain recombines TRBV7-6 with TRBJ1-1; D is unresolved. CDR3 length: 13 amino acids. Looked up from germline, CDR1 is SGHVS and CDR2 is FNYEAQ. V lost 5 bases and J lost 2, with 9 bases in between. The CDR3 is CASSPTRNTEAFF. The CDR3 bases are TGTGCCAGCAGCCCTACACGCAACACTGAAGCTTTCTTT.

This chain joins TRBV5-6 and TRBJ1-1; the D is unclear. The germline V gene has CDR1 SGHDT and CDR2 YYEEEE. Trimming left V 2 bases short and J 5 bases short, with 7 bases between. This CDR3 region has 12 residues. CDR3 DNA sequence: TGTGCCAGCAGCTTCGCGAAGACTGAAGCTTTCTTT. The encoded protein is CASSFAKTEAFF. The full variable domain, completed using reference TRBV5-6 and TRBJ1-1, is DAGVTQSPTHLIKTRGQQVTLRCSPKSGHDTVSWYQQALGQGPQFIFQYYEEEERQRGNFPDRFSGHQFPNYSSELNVNALLLGDSALYLCASSFAKTEAFFGQGTRLTVV.

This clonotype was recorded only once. This CDR3 is CASSVVDRVPQPQHF. CDR3 coding DNA: TGTGCCAGCAGTGTTGTAGACAGGGTCCCTCAGCCCCAGCATTTT. The gene calls are TRBV2 and TRBJ1-5; 7 positions agree with TRBD1. J lost 6 bases, V lost 4 bases, and 9 bases had no gene match. The germline V gene has CDR1 SNHLY and CDR2 FYNNEI. CDR3 size: 15 residues.

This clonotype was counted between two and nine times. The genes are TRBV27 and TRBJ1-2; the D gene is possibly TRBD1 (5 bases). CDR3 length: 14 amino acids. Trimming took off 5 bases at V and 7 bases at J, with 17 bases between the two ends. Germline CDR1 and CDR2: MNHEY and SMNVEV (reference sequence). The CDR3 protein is CASSPGRGAFGYTF. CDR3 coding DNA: TGTGCCAGCAGTCCCGGTCGAGGGGCGTTTGGCTACACCTTC.

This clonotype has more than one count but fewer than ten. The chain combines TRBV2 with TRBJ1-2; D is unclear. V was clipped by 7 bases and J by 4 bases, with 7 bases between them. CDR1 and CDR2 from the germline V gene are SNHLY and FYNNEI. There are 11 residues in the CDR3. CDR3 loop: CASKRSYGYTF. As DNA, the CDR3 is TGTGCCAGCAAACGGAGCTATGGCTACACCTTC.

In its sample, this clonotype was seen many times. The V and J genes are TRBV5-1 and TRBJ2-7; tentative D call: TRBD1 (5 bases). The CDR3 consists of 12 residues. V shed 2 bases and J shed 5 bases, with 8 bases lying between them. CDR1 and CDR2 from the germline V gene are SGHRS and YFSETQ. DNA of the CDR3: TGCGCCAGCAGCTTTGTAGGGGACGAGCAGTACTTC. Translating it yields CASSFVGDEQYF.

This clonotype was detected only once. For the CDR3, the DNA is TGTGCCAGCAGTATCGACAGGGATTTCGGGGAGCTGTTTTTT. It codes for CASSIDRDFGELFF. The chain uses TRBV12-3 or TRBV12-4 and TRBJ2-2; TRBD1 aligns across 7 bases. The CDR3 covers 14 residues. Trimming removed 5 bases from V and 7 bases from J; junction bases left unmatched: 7.

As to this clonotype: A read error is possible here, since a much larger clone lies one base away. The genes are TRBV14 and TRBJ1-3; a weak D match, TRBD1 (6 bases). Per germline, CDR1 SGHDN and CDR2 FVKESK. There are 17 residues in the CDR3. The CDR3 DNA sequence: TGTGCCAGCAGCCCACTCGGGGGGGCGATCTCTGGAAGCACCATATATTTT. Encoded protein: CASSPLGGAISGSTIYF.

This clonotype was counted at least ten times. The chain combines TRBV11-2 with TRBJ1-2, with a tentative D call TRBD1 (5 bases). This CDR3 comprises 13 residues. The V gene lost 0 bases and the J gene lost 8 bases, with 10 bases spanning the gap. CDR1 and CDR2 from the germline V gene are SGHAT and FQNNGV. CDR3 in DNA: TGTGCCAGCAGCTTAGAACCAGGGAGAGGCTACACCTTC. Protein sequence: CASSLEPGRGYTF.

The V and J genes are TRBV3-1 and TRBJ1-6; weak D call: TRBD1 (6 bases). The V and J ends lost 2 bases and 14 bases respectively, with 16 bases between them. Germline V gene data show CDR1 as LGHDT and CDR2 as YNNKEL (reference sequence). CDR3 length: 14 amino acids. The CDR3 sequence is CASSQQGRKGSLHF. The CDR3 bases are TGTGCCAGCAGCCAACAGGGGAGGAAGGGGTCCCTCCACTTT.

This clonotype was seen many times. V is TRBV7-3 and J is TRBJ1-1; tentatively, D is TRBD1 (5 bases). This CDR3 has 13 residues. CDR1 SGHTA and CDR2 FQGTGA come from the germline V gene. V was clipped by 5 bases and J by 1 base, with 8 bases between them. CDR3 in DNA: TGTGCCAGCAGCGCCGACAGGAACACTGAAGCTTTCTTT. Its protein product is CASSADRNTEAFF. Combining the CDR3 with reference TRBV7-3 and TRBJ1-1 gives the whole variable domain GAGVSQTPSNKVTEKGKYVELRCDPISGHTALYWYRQSLGQGPEFLIYFQGTGAADDSGLPNDRFFAVRPEGSVSTLKIQRTERGDSAVYLCASSADRNTEAFFGQGTRLTVV.

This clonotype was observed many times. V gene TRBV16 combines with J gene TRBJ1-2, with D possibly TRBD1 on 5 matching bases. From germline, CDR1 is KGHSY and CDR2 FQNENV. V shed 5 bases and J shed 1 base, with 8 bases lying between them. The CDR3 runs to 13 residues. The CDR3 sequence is CASSETVNYGYTF. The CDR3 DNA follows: TGTGCCAGCAGCGAGACAGTTAACTATGGCTACACCTTC.

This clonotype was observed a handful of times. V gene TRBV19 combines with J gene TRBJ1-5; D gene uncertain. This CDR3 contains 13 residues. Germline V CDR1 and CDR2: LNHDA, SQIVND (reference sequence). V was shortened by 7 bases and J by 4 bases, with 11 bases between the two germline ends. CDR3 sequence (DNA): TGTGCCAGTACCGGCCAGATAAATCAGCCCCAGCATTTT. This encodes CASTGQINQPQHF.

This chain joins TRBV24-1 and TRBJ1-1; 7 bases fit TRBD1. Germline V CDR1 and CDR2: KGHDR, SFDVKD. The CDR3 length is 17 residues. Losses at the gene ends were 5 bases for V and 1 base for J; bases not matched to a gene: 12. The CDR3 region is CATSGTTGEGANTEAFF. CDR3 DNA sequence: TGTGCCACCAGTGGTACTACAGGGGAGGGGGCGAACACTGAAGCTTTCTTT.